This T cell receptor (beta chain) was captured in a study of cytomegalovirus exposure and HLA in healthy donors. About the study: Samples from HLA-typed donors yielded 65 million to 90 million unique TCRs in an early data release. Study observations and caveats: Excluded were some V segments that proved indistinguishable, including TRBV6-2 and TRBV6-3. Certain sequence variants were highly shared and formed a cluster, and this cluster was likely a sequencing artifact.

A word on this clone: The target antigen is unknown.

Germline CDR1 MNHNS, CDR2 SASEGT. The CDR3 extends over 13 amino acids. Trimming took 5 bases from V and 11 from J; bases not matched to a gene: 9. 13 Jbeta primers and 60 Vbeta primers were used for the PCR. The table came from immunoSEQ multiplex PCR; TCRdb's copy has only in-frame clones and leaves some out. Here the sample spans around 190,000 clones, around 82% being singletons. The TCR sequence derives from a woman aged 25 to 39 in good health and CMV-seronegative. The sequenced material came from PBMCs. The V gene is TRBV6-1, the J gene TRBJ2-5; 9 nucleotides agree with TRBD1. In DNA form, the CDR3 reads TGTGCCAGCAGTTATTCCGGACAGGGGATGCAGTACTTC. Translating gives CASSYSGQGMQYF.